These 24 T cell receptor beta chains share one sample of origin, sequenced in a study of cytomegalovirus exposure and HLA in healthy donors. Data came from immunoSEQ multiplex PCR; TCRdb stores just in-frame clones and leaves some out. The sample records some 160,000 clones, about 89% being singletons. The sample taken for sequencing was PBMCs. Receptor source: a man between 18 and 35 years old in good health and CMV-seronegative.

V gene TRBV5-1 combines with J gene TRBJ2-5; 11 nucleotides line up with TRBD1. Trimming took 2 bases from V and 4 from J; bases not matched to a gene: 4. The CDR3 is made up of 15 amino acids. The germline V gene encodes CDR1 SGHRS and CDR2 YFSETQ. This CDR3 reads CASSFGQGAGETQYF. In DNA form, the CDR3 reads TGCGCCAGCAGCTTCGGACAGGGGGCGGGAGAGACCCAGTACTTC.

CDR3: CASRPGQRYNEQFF. DNA of the CDR3: TGTGCCTCCCGACCGGGACAGAGATACAATGAGCAGTTCTTC. V is TRBV30 and J is TRBJ2-1; 7 positions agree with TRBD1. Germline V CDR1 and CDR2: GTSNPN, SVGIG (reference sequence). The CDR3 totals 14 residues. V gave up 7 bases and J gave up 4 bases; unmatched junction bases: 10.

The chain employs TRBV7-3 and TRBJ2-3, with 13 bases identical to TRBD2. The CDR3 runs to 18 residues. CDR1 and CDR2 (germline): SGHTA, FQGTGA. V trimming: 4 bases; J trimming: 2 bases; junction bases outside the gene matches: 9. The CDR3 DNA reads TGTGCCAGCAGCTCAAGGACTAGCGGGGGTGCCATCACAGATACGCAGTATTTT. Its protein is CASSSRTSGGAITDTQYF.

The chain combines TRBV29-1 with TRBJ1-3; possible D gene TRBD1, 6 bases. This CDR3 spans 17 amino acids. CDR1 SQVTM and CDR2 ANQGSEA come from the germline V gene. V gave up 3 bases and J gave up 3 bases, with 21 bases separating them. The CDR3: CSVESRFDETGGNTIYF. DNA for the CDR3: TGCAGCGTTGAGAGCCGGTTCGATGAGACAGGTGGAAACACCATATATTTT.

This clone showed up just a few times. The CDR3 nucleotides read TGTGCCAGCAGCTTTGAGCGGGGGGGCGACTACAATGAGCAGTTCTTC. It translates to CASSFERGGDYNEQFF. The chain has TRBV5-6 and TRBJ2-1, with 10 nucleotides matching TRBD2. Germline loops: CDR1 SGHDT, CDR2 YYEEEE. Unmatched junction bases numbered 5, after V lost 2 bases and J lost 3 bases. The CDR3 is made up of 16 amino acids.

CDR3 sequence (DNA): TGCGCCAGCAGCCCTAGAGGACAGCTCACAGATACGCAGTATTTT. As protein: CASSPRGQLTDTQYF. The V and J genes are TRBV5-1 and TRBJ2-3; tentative D call: TRBD1 (6 bases). This CDR3 spans 15 amino acids. V was clipped by 4 bases and J by 2 bases, with 14 bases between them. Looked up from germline, CDR1 is SGHRS and CDR2 is YFSETQ.

This chain joins TRBV5-6 and TRBJ2-7, with 9 bases fitting TRBD1. This CDR3 contains 14 residues. The germline CDR1 and CDR2 sequences are SGHDT and YYEEEE. The J segment lost 5 bases and the V segment lost 4 bases, leaving 7 bases of the junction unmatched. DNA for the CDR3: TGTGCCAGCAGCCCCGGGACAGGGATCCACGAGCAGTACTTC. Protein: CASSPGTGIHEQYF.

This clone appeared a single time. The chain's CDR3 is CASSGTGTSLSSYNEQFF. CDR3 DNA: TGTGCCAGCAGTGGGACAGGGACTAGCCTCAGCTCCTACAATGAGCAGTTCTTC. This chain joins TRBV2 and TRBJ2-1; a possible D gene is TRBD2 (9 bases). The germline V gene has CDR1 SNHLY and CDR2 FYNNEI. Trimming stripped 4 bases from V and 0 bases from J, with 19 bases between. The CDR3 loop spans 18 amino acids. Full variable domain (remainder filled in from reference TRBV2 and TRBJ2-1): EPEVTQTPSHQVTQMGQEVILRCVPISNHLYFYWYRQILGQKVEFLVSFYNNEISEKSEIFDDQFSVERPDGSNFTLKIRSTKLEDSAMYFCASSGTGTSLSSYNEQFFGPGTRLTVL.

The chain joins TRBV5-1 to TRBJ2-1, with 8 bases aligning to TRBD2. The germline V gene encodes CDR1 SGHRS and CDR2 YFSETQ. The V and J ends lost 7 bases and 8 bases, in that order; junction bases with no gene match: 11. CDR3 size: 14 residues. This CDR3 reads CASSVLAVGDEQFF. The CDR3, as DNA: TGCGCCAGCTCCGTACTAGCGGTAGGGGATGAGCAGTTCTTC.

The chain carries TRBV5-4 and TRBJ2-1; 9 bases align to TRBD2. Looked up from germline, CDR1 is SGHNT and CDR2 is YYREEE (reference sequence). V lost 4 bases to trimming and J lost 6 bases; unmatched junction nucleotides: 8. The CDR3 runs to 15 residues. DNA for the CDR3: TGTGCCAGCAGCCCAGAGGGCGGGAGGGTCAATGAGCAGTTCTTC. Protein product: CASSPEGGRVNEQFF.

This chain connects TRBV29-1 to TRBJ1-5, with 9 bases that match TRBD1. Germline assignment: CDR1 SQVTM and CDR2 ANQGSEA. The V gene end was trimmed by 6 bases and the J gene end by 3 bases; junction bases not matched to a gene: 3. CDR3 length: 13 amino acids. The CDR3 DNA reads as TGCAGCGTGGGACAGGGTTCCAATCAGCCCCAGCATTTT. This encodes CSVGQGSNQPQHF.

In DNA form, the CDR3 reads TGTGCCAGCACCACATCCTGGAGGGGGCTCTCTGGGGCCAACGTCCTGACTTTC. It translates to CASTTSWRGLSGANVLTF. V is TRBV9 and J is TRBJ2-6, with a tentative D call TRBD1 (7 bases). The CDR3 has 18 amino acids. Germline loops: CDR1 SGDLS, CDR2 YYNGEE. Trimming stripped 6 bases from V and 0 bases from J, with 19 bases between.

The V gene is TRBV5-4, the J gene TRBJ2-5, with 15 bases identical to TRBD2. The germline CDR1 and CDR2 sequences are SGHNT and YYREEE (reference sequence). V gave up 4 bases and J gave up 7 bases; unmatched junction bases: 8. The CDR3 loop spans 16 amino acids. CDR3 sequence reads: CASSGGLAGGRGTQYF. The CDR3, as DNA: TGTGCCAGCAGCGGGGGACTAGCGGGAGGTAGGGGGACCCAGTACTTC.

V and J are TRBV29-1 and TRBJ2-5; D might be TRBD1 (5 bases). Trimming took off 6 bases at V and 1 base at J, with 15 bases between the two ends. This CDR3 spans 14 amino acids. In germline, CDR1 is SQVTM, CDR2 ANQGSEA. The CDR3 bases are TGCAGCGTACGATCGGACATTCTCCAAGAGACCCAGTACTTC. Its translation is CSVRSDILQETQYF.

This clone was detected a few times. V and J are TRBV7-2 and TRBJ2-7; D call uncertain. V shed 3 bases and J shed 3 bases, with 15 bases lying between them. Per germline, CDR1 SGHTA and CDR2 FQGNSA. This CDR3 comprises 15 residues. CDR3 region: CASSFGSDSLYEQYV. CDR3 nucleotides: TGTGCCAGCAGCTTCGGAAGTGACTCCCTCTACGAGCAGTACGTC.

The genes are TRBV6-5 and TRBJ1-2; 11 nucleotides match TRBD1. This CDR3 has 13 residues. J lost 8 bases, V lost 6 bases, and 5 bases had no gene match. CDR1 is MNHEY and CDR2 is SVGAGI in the germline V gene. CDR3: CASSWDRGYGYTF. The CDR3 region has the DNA TGTGCCAGCAGCTGGGACAGGGGGTACGGCTACACCTTC.

J is TRBJ1-2 and V is TRBV30; 7 nucleotides agree with TRBD1. The CDR3 spans 14 residues. Germline assignment: CDR1 GTSNPN and CDR2 SVGIG (reference sequence). Unmatched junction bases numbered 7, after V lost 0 bases and J lost 6 bases. CDR3 nucleotide sequence: TGTGCCTGGAGTGTACGAGGAGGGGGCCATGGCTACACCTTC. Protein sequence: CAWSVRGGGHGYTF.

The J gene is TRBJ1-3, the V gene TRBV6-1; 7 nucleotides match TRBD1. The CDR3 runs 15 residues. V was clipped by 5 bases and J by 2 bases; unmatched bases: 6. The germline V gene has CDR1 MNHNS and CDR2 SASEGT. CDR3 region: CASSKAQGAGNTIYF. CDR3 sequence (DNA): TGTGCCAGCAGTAAGGCTCAGGGGGCTGGAAACACCATATATTTT.

The chain couples TRBV7-7 to TRBJ1-1; D is unclear. The germline V gene has CDR1 SSHAT and CDR2 FNYEAQ (reference sequence). The CDR3 contains 13 residues. V shed 5 bases and J shed 5 bases, with 12 bases lying between them. The CDR3: CASSVKTGTEAFF. CDR3 DNA sequence: TGTGCCAGCAGCGTAAAAACCGGGACTGAAGCTTTCTTT.

This clone has just one count. The chain combines TRBV18 with TRBJ1-5; D call uncertain. The CDR3 is made up of 13 amino acids. Between the trimmed V and J ends, which lost 3 bases and 2 bases, there was a span of 5 bases. In germline, CDR1 is KGHSH, CDR2 LQKENI. The CDR3 DNA reads as TGTGCCAGCTCACCCCCGGGCAATCAGCCCCAGCATTTT. As protein: CASSPPGNQPQHF.

This clone was seen a few times. The chain combines TRBV18 with TRBJ2-1; D is possibly TRBD1 (6 bases). The CDR3 has 13 residues. Trimming took off 3 bases at V and 8 bases at J, with 11 bases between the two ends. Looked up from germline, CDR1 is KGHSH and CDR2 is LQKENI. The CDR3 nucleotides read TGTGCCAGCTCACCGGGCAGGGGTGATGAGCAGTTCTTC. Translation: CASSPGRGDEQFF.

The rearrangement uses TRBV7-6 and TRBJ2-5, with D possibly matching TRBD1 (7 bases). Germline CDR1 and CDR2: SGHVS and FNYEAQ. The V end was cut by 3 bases, the J end by 5 bases, with 16 bases between. The CDR3 spans 15 residues. The CDR3: CASSLGSAGGETQYF. CDR3 in DNA: TGTGCCAGCAGCTTGGGCAGCGCAGGGGGGGAGACCCAGTACTTC.

The rearrangement uses TRBV5-5 and TRBJ1-2; 8 positions match TRBD1. This CDR3 comprises 15 residues. Germline-derived CDR1 and CDR2 are SGHKS and YYEKEE (reference sequence). V lost 3 bases to trimming and J lost 1 base; unmatched junction nucleotides: 5. The CDR3 loop is CASSSHRGGNYGYTF. For the CDR3, the DNA is TGTGCCAGCAGCTCCCACAGGGGGGGTAACTATGGCTACACCTTC.

J is TRBJ1-4 and V is TRBV7-3; the D is unclear. The germline V and J ends were trimmed by 6 bases and 0 bases, with 17 bases remaining between them. CDR3 size: 17 residues. CDR1 and CDR2 (germline): SGHTA, FQGTGA. The CDR3 DNA is TGTGCCAGCAGGGTACTAACCAACCCACCAACTAATGAAAAACTGTTTTTT. Protein: CASRVLTNPPTNEKLFF.